These 12 T cell receptor beta chains share one sample of origin, sequenced in a study of T cell responses to AZD1222 COVID-19 vaccine (dated by TCRdb to 2020 to 2022). The receptor library was made with the immunoSEQ multiplex PCR assay. TCRdb re-hosts the immuneACCESS table, in-frame sequences only. Its copies lack some clones; in the studies checked, an unresolved V gene accounts for under half of them, and the cause for the rest is not known. A total of some 120,000 clones appear in this sample, approximately 90% of them only once. The ten largest clones add up to around 7.7% of the sample. Interpreted using the paper, the time point label stands for: baseline before first vaccination. This specimen was peripheral blood, taken on day 0 of AZD1222 vaccination. Receptors were obtained from an adult in good health.

The V call is TRBV6-2 or TRBV6-3, the J call TRBJ2-3; D unclear. Trimming pared 1 base from V and 3 bases from J, leaving 8 bases between. The CDR3 totals 14 residues. In germline, CDR1 is MNHEY, CDR2 SVGEGT. The CDR3 sequence is CASSYFQDTDTQYF. CDR3 nucleotide sequence: TGTGCCAGCAGTTACTTCCAGGATACAGATACGCAGTATTTT.

The table lists this clone with a count of one. The genes are TRBV7-8 and TRBJ1-3; D remains unclear. The CDR3 contains 16 residues. Between the trimmed V and J ends, which lost 0 bases and 3 bases, there was a span of 12 bases. Germline CDR1 reads SGHVS; CDR2 reads FQNEAQ. The CDR3 sequence is CASSLATSPLGNTIYF. The CDR3 DNA reads TGTGCCAGCAGCTTAGCCACATCGCCGCTTGGAAACACCATATATTTT.

The chain carries TRBV3-1 (or the pseudogene TRBV3-2) and TRBJ1-6; no definite D call. Between the trimmed V and J ends, which lost 2 bases and 9 bases, there was a span of 2 bases. Germline V CDR1 and CDR2: LGHDT, YNNKEL (reference sequence). This CDR3 spans 11 amino acids. Here the CDR3 reads CASSQFSPLHF. CDR3 nucleotides: TGTGCCAGCAGCCAATTTTCACCCCTCCACTTT.

This sequence joins TRBV6-1 and TRBJ2-7; TRBD2 is a possible D gene (7 bases). This CDR3 comprises 16 residues. From germline, CDR1 is MNHNS and CDR2 SASEGT. Trimming removed 3 bases from V and 3 bases from J, with 18 bases in between. The CDR3 loop is CASSERGGGGLYEQYF. The CDR3 DNA reads TGTGCCAGCAGTGAGCGTGGAGGGGGGGGCCTCTACGAGCAGTACTTC.

This chain links TRBV3-1 (or the pseudogene TRBV3-2) with TRBJ2-5; D is unclear. This CDR3 comprises 18 residues. Trimming removed 0 bases at V and 7 bases at J, with 24 bases between. In germline, CDR1 is LGHDT, CDR2 YNNKEL (reference sequence). The CDR3 loop is CASSQEPYRGVQVVTQYF. CDR3 sequence (DNA): TGTGCCAGCAGCCAAGAACCGTACCGTGGGGTTCAGGTAGTGACCCAGTACTTC.

Worth noting for this clone: This same CDR3 is encoded by further DNA sequences in the sample. V is TRBV3-1 (or the pseudogene TRBV3-2) and J is TRBJ2-1; maybe TRBD1 (6 bases). Looked up from germline, CDR1 is LGHDT and CDR2 is YNNKEL (reference sequence). The CDR3 is made up of 15 amino acids. V was cut by 1 base and J by 7 bases, with 14 bases left in between. CDR3 residues: CASSQGGTGWNEQFF. In DNA, the CDR3 is TGTGCCAGCAGCCAAGGGGGTACAGGGTGGAATGAGCAGTTCTTC.

There are a few counts of this clone. This chain joins TRBV4-3 and TRBJ2-1; a possible D gene is TRBD2 (5 bases). CDR3 length: 17 amino acids. CDR1 is LGHNA, CDR2 YSLEER, per germline. Trimming removed 0 bases from V and 7 bases from J, with 19 bases in between. CDR3 in amino acids: CASSQDRRPSGGNEQFF. The CDR3, as DNA: TGCGCCAGCAGCCAAGATCGGCGACCAAGTGGAGGTAATGAGCAGTTCTTC.

This chain links TRBV19 with TRBJ1-5; 12 positions agree with TRBD1. Germline-derived CDR1 and CDR2 are LNHDA and SQIVND (reference sequence). This CDR3 comprises 17 residues. With 4 bases clipped from V and 7 bases from J, the junction kept 11 bases outside the gene matches. As DNA, the CDR3 is TGTGCCAGTAGTACTTCAACCGGGACAGGGGGCGGGCAGCCCCAGCATTTT. This codes for CASSTSTGTGGGQPQHF. Using reference TRBV19 and TRBJ1-5 for the parts outside the CDR3, the full variable domain is DGGITQSPKYLFRKEGQNVTLSCEQNLNHDAMYWYRQDPGQGLRLIYYSQIVNDFQKGDIAEGYSVSREKKESFPLTVTSAQKNPTAFYLCASSTSTGTGGGQPQHFGDGTRLSIL.

This rearrangement joins TRBV19 to TRBJ1-1; TRBD1 matches 10 bases. The germline CDR1 and CDR2 sequences are LNHDA and SQIVND (reference sequence). V trimming: 4 bases; J trimming: 2 bases; junction bases outside the gene matches: 4. This CDR3 spans 15 amino acids. CDR3 region: CASSTGTGVNTEAFF. In DNA form, the CDR3 reads TGTGCCAGTAGTACCGGGACAGGGGTTAACACTGAAGCTTTCTTT.

The chain has TRBV3-1 (or the pseudogene TRBV3-2) and TRBJ1-2; D is unclear. The germline gives CDR1 LGHDT, CDR2 YNNKEL (reference sequence). The CDR3 totals 14 residues. Trimming cost V 1 base and J 4 bases, with 10 bases left between them. The CDR3 DNA follows: TGTGCCAGCAGCCAAGCCCCAGGAGCCTATGGCTACACCTTC. Its translation is CASSQAPGAYGYTF.

This sequence joins TRBV7-2 and TRBJ2-3; 9 bases agree with TRBD2. Germline CDR1 and CDR2: SGHTA and FQGNSA. The CDR3 runs 15 residues. The trim removed 2 bases at V and 0 bases at J, leaving 0 bases unmatched. DNA for the CDR3: TGTGCCAGCAGCTTAACTAGCGGGAGCACAGATACGCAGTATTTT. Translating gives CASSLTSGSTDTQYF.

The rearrangement joins TRBV28 to TRBJ1-6; D may be TRBD1 (5 bases). The CDR3 has 13 amino acids. Germline V CDR1 and CDR2: MDHEN, SYDVKM. Trimming shortened V by 1 base and J by 10 bases, and 8 bases separated the two germline ends. Written as DNA, the CDR3 is TGTGCCAGCAGTTTATTGGGGGAATCACCCCTCCACTTT. Protein: CASSLLGESPLHF.